Given below is one TCR beta chain in context. Antigen unknown. Deletions cut 7 bases from V and 4 bases from J, with 19 bases between. CDR1 is LNHDA and CDR2 is SQIVND in the germline V gene (reference sequence). The CDR3 has 15 amino acids. This sample is drawn from a study of cytomegalovirus exposure and HLA in healthy donors. As for the study in general: The use of the same platform for the approximately 110 validation repertoires and the roughly 680 first-cohort repertoires was reported by a later analysis. Study results and limitations: Some TCR beta chains (about 170 of them) were listed as cytomegalovirus-associated.

Libraries were prepared by immunoSEQ multiplex PCR; TCRdb keeps only in-frame clonotypes and omits some of them. In the table there are roughly 130,000 clones, 89% of which are singletons. Sequences were obtained from PBMCs. The receptor comes from a woman in her late teens or twenties in good health and CMV-seropositive. The chain has TRBV19 and TRBJ1-1; no clear D gene. CDR3 sequence (DNA): TGTGCCAGTACCCAACCTTTGAGACCAGGCACTGAAGCTTTCTTT. This gives the protein CASTQPLRPGTEAFF.